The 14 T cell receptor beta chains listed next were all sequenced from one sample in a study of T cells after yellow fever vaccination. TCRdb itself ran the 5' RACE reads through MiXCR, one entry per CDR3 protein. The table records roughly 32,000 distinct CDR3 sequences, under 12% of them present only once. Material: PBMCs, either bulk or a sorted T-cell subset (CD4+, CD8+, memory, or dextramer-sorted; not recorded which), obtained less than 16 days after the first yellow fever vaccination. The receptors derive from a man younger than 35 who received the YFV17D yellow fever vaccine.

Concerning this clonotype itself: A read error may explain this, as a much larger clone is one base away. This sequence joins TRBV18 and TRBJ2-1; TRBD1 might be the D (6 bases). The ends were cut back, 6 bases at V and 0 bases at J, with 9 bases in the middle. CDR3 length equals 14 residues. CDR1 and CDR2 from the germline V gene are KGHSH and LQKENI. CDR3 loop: CASSHRASYNEQFF. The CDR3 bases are TGTGCCAGCTCTCACAGGGCCTCCTACAATGAGCAGTTCTTC.

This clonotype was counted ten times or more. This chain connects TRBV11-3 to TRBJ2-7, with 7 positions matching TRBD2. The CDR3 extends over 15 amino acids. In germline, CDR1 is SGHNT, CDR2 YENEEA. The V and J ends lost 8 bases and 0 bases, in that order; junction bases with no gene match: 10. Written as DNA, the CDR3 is TGTGCCAGCCCCACGGGGGGTCCCTTCTCCTACGAGCAGTACGTC. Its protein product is CASPTGGPFSYEQYV.

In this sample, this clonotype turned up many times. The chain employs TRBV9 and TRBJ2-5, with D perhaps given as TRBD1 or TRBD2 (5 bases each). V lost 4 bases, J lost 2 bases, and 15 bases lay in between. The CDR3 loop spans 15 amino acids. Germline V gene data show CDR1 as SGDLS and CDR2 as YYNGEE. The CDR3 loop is CASSIRPGRQETQYF. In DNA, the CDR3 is TGTGCCAGCAGCATCCGACCGGGGCGTCAAGAGACCCAGTACTTC.

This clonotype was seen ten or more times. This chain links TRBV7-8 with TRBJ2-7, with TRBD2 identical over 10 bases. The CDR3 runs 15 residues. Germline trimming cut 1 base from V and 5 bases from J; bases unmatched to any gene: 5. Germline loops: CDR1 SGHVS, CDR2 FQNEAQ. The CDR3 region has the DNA TGTGCCAGCAGCTTAGAGCTAGCGGGGGTTGACGAGCAGTACTTC. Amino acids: CASSLELAGVDEQYF.

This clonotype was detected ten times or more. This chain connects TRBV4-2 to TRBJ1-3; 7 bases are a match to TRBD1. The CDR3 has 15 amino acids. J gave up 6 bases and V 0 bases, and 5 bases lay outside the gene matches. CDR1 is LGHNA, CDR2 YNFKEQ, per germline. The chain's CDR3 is CASSQEGTDENTIYF. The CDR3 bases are TGTGCCAGCAGCCAAGAAGGGACAGACGAAAACACCATATATTTT.

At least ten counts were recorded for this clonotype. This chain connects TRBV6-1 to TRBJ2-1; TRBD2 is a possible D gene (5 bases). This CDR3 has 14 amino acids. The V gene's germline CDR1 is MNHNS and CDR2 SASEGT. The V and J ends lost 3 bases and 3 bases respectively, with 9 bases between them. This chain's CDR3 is CASSESGSYNEQFF. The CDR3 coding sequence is TGTGCCAGCAGTGAGTCGGGGAGCTACAATGAGCAGTTCTTC.

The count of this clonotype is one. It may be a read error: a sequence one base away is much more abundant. CDR3 loop: CAWSPGQGTYEQYF. The CDR3 region has the DNA TGTGCCTGGAGTCCCGGACAGGGTACCTACGAGCAGTACTTC. The gene calls are TRBV30 and TRBJ2-7; 8 nucleotides line up with TRBD1. The germline V gene has CDR1 GTSNPN and CDR2 SVGIG (reference sequence). The CDR3 totals 14 residues. V was pared by 2 bases and J by 2 bases, with 5 bases of the junction left unmatched.

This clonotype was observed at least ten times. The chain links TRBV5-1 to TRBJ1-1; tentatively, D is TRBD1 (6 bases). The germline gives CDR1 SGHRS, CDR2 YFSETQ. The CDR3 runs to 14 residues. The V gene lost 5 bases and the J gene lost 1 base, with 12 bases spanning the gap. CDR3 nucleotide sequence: TGCGCCAGCAGGGCGGGACACCAGAACACTGAAGCTTTCTTT. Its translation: CASRAGHQNTEAFF. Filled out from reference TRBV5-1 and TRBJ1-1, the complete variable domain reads KAGVTQTPRYLIKTRGQQVTLSCSPISGHRSVSWYQQTPGQGLQFLFEYFSETQRNKGNFPGRFSGRQFSNSRSEMNVSTLELGDSALYLCASRAGHQNTEAFFGQGTRLTVV.

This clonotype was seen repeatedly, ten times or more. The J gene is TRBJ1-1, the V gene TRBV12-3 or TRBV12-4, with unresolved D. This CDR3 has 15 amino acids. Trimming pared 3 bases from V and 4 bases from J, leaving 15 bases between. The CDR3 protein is CASSFLPGTGTEAFF. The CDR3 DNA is TGTGCCAGCAGTTTTCTACCGGGCACGGGCACTGAAGCTTTCTTT.

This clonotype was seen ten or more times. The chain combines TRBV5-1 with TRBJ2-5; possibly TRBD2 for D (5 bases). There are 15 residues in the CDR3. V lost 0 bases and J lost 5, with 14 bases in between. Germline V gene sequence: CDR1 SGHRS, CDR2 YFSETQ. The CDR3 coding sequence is TGCGCCAGCAGCTTGGAGGCCAGGACGGGGGAGACCCAGTACTTC. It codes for CASSLEARTGETQYF.

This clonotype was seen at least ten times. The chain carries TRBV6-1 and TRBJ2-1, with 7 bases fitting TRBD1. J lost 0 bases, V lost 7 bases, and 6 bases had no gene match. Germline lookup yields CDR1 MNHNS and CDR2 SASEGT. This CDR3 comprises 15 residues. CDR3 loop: CASKTGATSYNEQFF. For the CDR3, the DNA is TGTGCCAGCAAAACAGGGGCCACCTCCTACAATGAGCAGTTCTTC.

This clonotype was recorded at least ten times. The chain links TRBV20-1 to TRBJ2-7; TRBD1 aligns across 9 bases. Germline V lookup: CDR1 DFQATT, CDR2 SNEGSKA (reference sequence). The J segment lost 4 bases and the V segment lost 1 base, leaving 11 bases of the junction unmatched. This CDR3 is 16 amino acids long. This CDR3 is CSARGGTGFPTYEQYV. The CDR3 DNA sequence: TGCAGTGCTAGAGGCGGGACAGGGTTCCCGACATACGAGCAGTACGTC.

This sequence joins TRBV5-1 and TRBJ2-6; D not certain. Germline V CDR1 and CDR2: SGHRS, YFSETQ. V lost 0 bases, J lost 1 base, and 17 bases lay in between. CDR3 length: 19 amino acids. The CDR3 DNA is TGCGCCAGCAGCTTGGCCTCGGCCGCTTCCACATCTGGGGCCAACGTCCTGACTTTC. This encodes CASSLASAASTSGANVLTF.

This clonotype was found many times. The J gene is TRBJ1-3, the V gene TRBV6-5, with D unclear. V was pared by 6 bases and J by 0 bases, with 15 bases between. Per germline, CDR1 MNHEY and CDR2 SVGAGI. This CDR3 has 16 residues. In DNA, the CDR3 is TGTGCCAGCAGGCAATCCCTAACAGTCTCTGGAAACACCATATATTTT. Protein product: CASRQSLTVSGNTIYF.